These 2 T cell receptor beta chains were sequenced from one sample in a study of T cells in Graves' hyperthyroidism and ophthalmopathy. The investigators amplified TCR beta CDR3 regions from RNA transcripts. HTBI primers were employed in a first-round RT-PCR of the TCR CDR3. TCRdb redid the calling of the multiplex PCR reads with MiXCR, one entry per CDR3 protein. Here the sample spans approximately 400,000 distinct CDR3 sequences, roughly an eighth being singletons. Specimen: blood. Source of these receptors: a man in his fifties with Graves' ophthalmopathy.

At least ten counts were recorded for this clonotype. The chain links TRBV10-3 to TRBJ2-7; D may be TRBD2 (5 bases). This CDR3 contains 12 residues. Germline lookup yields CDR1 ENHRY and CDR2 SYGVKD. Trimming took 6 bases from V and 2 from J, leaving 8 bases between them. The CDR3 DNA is TGTGCCATCAGCAGCGGACCCTACGAGCAGTACTTC. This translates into CAISSGPYEQYF.

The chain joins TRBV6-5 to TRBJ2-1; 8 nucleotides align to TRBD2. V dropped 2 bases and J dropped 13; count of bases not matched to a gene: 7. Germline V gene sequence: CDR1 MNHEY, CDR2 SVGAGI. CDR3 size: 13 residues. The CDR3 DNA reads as TGTGCCAGCAGTTACCACGGACTAGCTGTACAGTTCTTC. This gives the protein CASSYHGLAVQFF.